This is a list of T cell receptor beta chains from one sample in a study of blood T cell repertoires in COVID-19. Profiling relied on immunoSEQ multiplex PCR, and the TCRdb table lists in-frame clones only, not all of them. The sample gives tens of thousands of clones, approximately 80% of which show up once; about 19% is in the top ten. The material sequenced was peripheral blood. The receptors were gathered from a woman of 80 years or more with acute or convalescent COVID-19. CDR3s include the opening cysteine and the closing phenylalanine or tryptophan.

j_call v_call cdr3_aa
TRBJ2-5 TRBV15 CATSIGTSQTQYF
TRBJ1-3 TRBV19 CASSIDMRRSSGNTIYF
TRBJ2-7 TRBV6-5 CATGGGGYEQYF
TRBJ2-3 TRBV11-3 CASSLGRGTTDTQYF
TRBJ2-7 TRBV6-5 CASTRDSSYEQYF
TRBJ1-5 TRBV6-2/TRBV6-3 CASSPWSGEGNQPQHF
TRBJ1-3 TRBV7-9 CASSRNAGQGSGNTIYF
TRBJ2-1 TRBV5-1 CASSLDGLNVDEQFF
TRBJ1-1 TRBV2 CASGTVEAFF
TRBJ1-4 TRBV5-1 CASSPDRQGLAKLFF
TRBJ1-5 TRBV5-6 CASSWGGYQPQHF
TRBJ2-2 TRBV2 CASSGGSGTGELFF
TRBJ2-6 TRBV10-3 CAISEKGVASGANVLTF
TRBJ2-7 TRBV14 CASSQVLAGWYEQYF
TRBJ2-3 TRBV27 CASSPAGTGRTDTQYF
TRBJ2-1 TRBV5-4 CASSFRTSGGEQFF
TRBJ2-7 TRBV6-5 CASSYGTGLYEQYF
TRBJ1-2 TRBV19 CASKRQGANYGYTF
TRBJ2-6 TRBV7-3 CASSAGTTSGANVLTF
TRBJ1-1 TRBV2 CASSSDWNTEAFF
TRBJ2-7 TRBV6-5 CASSYQVTYEQYF
TRBJ2-7 TRBV9 CASSPGLAGSYEQYF
TRBJ1-4 TRBV5-1 CASSPGTGVGEKLFF
TRBJ2-1 TRBV6-2/TRBV6-3 CASSYLGLAGAGEQFF
TRBJ2-2 TRBV7-2 CASSPRQPWAGELFF
TRBJ2-7 TRBV5-4 CASSDASGSSYEQYF
TRBJ2-3 TRBV15 CATSRDQGLAGRIGQYF
TRBJ2-7 TRBV30 CAWVRDYHLQYF
TRBJ1-1 TRBV2 CASLANRDTEAFF
TRBJ2-7 TRBV3-1/TRBV3-2 CASSNGLAVSYEQYF
TRBJ2-1 TRBV7-9 CASSLGGLTTYNEQFF
TRBJ2-1 TRBV11-2 CASSLVTGTSRREQFF
TRBJ2-5 TRBV12-5 CASARFTETQYF
TRBJ2-7 TRBV19 CASSWGATSGRARQYF
TRBJ2-3 TRBV29-1 CSVPGGRTPTSTDTQYF
TRBJ2-7 TRBV29-1 CSVEGAGVYEQYF
TRBJ1-3 TRBV7-3 CASSLTPGPGNTIYF
TRBJ2-7 TRBV14 CASSGRVYEQYF
TRBJ2-2 TRBV24-1 CATSDLPAVHWFF
TRBJ2-1 TRBV18 CASSPRSPGQGTQQFF
TRBJ2-3 TRBV5-1 CASSLGLAGGDTQYF
TRBJ2-3 TRBV28 CASSLDRFYTDTQYF
TRBJ1-1 TRBV21-1 CASTPGRGNVIDTEAFF
TRBJ1-1 TRBV7-6 CASSLVLATEAFF
TRBJ1-6 TRBV30 CAWKSESDGPPLHF
TRBJ2-7 TRBV7-8 CASSLALGLAGSEQYF
TRBJ2-7 TRBV5-1 CASSPGSFHEQYF
TRBJ2-7 TRBV11-2 CASSLGRGGEQYF
TRBJ1-2 TRBV27 CASSPSTGAYYGYTF
TRBJ1-4 TRBV5-1 CASSLGGGYPNEKLFF
TRBJ2-1 TRBV6-5 CASSPLDRGNEQFF
TRBJ2-7 TRBV21-1 CASPDSTPYEQYF
TRBJ1-6 TRBV5-6 CASSPRREYNSPLHF
TRBJ2-7 TRBV6-6 CASSRTPSYEQYF